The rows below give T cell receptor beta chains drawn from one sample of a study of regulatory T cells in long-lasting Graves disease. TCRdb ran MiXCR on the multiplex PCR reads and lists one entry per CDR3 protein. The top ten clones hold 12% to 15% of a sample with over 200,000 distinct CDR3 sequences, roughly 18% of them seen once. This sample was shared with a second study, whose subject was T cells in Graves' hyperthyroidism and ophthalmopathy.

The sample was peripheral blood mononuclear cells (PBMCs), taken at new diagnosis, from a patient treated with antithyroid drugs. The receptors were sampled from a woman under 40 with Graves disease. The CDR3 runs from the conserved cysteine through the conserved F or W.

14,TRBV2,CASSEEGENTEAFF
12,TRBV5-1,CASGPLTDTQYF
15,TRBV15,CATSKTALLTDTQYF
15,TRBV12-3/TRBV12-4,CASRAGRTVGRPQHF
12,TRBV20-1,CSARTRNEKLFF
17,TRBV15,CATSRDIGALGNQPQHF
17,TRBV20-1,CSARDPSRERDDQPQHF
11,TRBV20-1,CSAPGTVEAFF
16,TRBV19,CASSINGGRKDEKLFF
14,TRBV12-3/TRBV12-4,CASSLREKNQPQHF
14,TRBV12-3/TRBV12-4,CASTGEAVFEKLFF
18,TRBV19,CASTMVWRSNSGANVLTF
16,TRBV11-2,CASSLTLAGGADTQYF
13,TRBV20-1,CSAPVGTAYEQYF
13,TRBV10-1,CASSPMGGDTQYF
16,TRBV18,CASSPRRGDVGSPLHF
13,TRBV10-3,CAISETLDYGYTF
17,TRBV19,CASSSMVEQMFTDTQYF
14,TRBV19,CASSKASGAETQYF
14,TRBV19,CASTLGAAYNEQFF
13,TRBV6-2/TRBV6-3,CASSYSRGNTIYF
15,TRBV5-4,CASSRGQGAGDTQYF
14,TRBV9,CASSRDGHGAEAFF
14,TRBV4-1,CASSPLRVGYGYTF
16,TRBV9,CASSVGNAGGSETQYF
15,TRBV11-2,CASSLVGYQDNEQFF
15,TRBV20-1,CSATTPGQGSETQYF
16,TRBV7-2,CASSPPGLAGARGQFF
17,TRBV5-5,CASSQDLAGTLYNEQFF
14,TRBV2,CASSDDATNEKLFF
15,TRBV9,CASSVGGQPNQPQHF
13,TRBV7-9,CASSLVGGDEQYF
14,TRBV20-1,CSARTPTGNYEQYF
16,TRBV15,CATSSAHPVASEKLFF
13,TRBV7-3,CASSLGSGAEAFF
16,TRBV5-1,CASSLDGTGTGYGYTF
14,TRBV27,CASNLGGGNTEAFF
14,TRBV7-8,CASSSKRTGYGYTF
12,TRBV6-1,CASSEANEKLFF
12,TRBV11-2,CASSLIGNTIYF
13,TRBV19,CASRSPGLYGYTF
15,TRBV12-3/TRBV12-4,CASSHPDRGDYGYTF
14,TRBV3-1,CASSQGQGRQPQHF
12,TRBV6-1,CASSDVDSPLHF
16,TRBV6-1,CASSEILRGITDTQYF
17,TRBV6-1,CASSEARGLAAYNEQFF
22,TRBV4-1,CASSQDQWTSGGAIQNTGELFF
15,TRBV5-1,CASSSRSNMNTEAFF
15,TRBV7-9,CASSLELAVNTEAFF
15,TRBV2,CASSERGGYQETQYF
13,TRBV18,CASSRPDSETQYF
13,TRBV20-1,CSAKGLFNTEAFF
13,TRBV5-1,CASSLELSYGYTF
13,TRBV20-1,CSARAGAADTQYF
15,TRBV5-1,CASSDQAGLYNEQFF
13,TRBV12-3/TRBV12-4,CASRGTRWVGYTF
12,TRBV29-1,CSVFLGTYEQYF